These 17 T cell receptor beta chains were sequenced from one sample in a study of Tregs in tolerant kidney transplant recipients. The method was immunoSEQ multiplex PCR; TCRdb's version includes in-frame clones alone and lacks a portion of them. The table shows under 100,000 clones, with about 92% occurring only once. Sample: CD8+ T cells from blood. These receptors were collected from a human donor in good health.

V gene TRBV13 combines with J gene TRBJ1-1; perhaps TRBD1 as D (5 bases). The germline CDR1 and CDR2 sequences are PRHDT and FYEKMQ (reference sequence). This CDR3 contains 14 residues. V lost 6 bases and J 4 bases, leaving 15 bases between the germline ends. The CDR3 DNA is TGTGCCAGCAGTCCAGTAGGGGCGGCCACTGAAGCTTTCTTT. As protein: CASSPVGAATEAFF.

The rearrangement links TRBV13 to TRBJ1-2; D is possibly TRBD1 (6 bases). V was shortened by 5 bases and J by 5 bases, with 24 bases between the two germline ends. The CDR3 spans 17 residues. Germline V gene lookup returns CDR1 PRHDT and CDR2 FYEKMQ (reference sequence). CDR3 protein: CASSTRWTGAPMYGYTF. The CDR3 DNA reads TGTGCCAGCAGCACTCGTTGGACGGGGGCCCCTATGTATGGCTACACCTTC.

V gene TRBV27 combines with J gene TRBJ1-2; possible D gene TRBD1, 6 bases. Germline V gene data show CDR1 as MNHEY and CDR2 as SMNVEV (reference sequence). The CDR3 extends over 16 amino acids. V was clipped by 5 bases and J by 1 base, with 17 bases between them. The CDR3 bases are TGTGCCAGCAGTCCCTCGACAGGAGAATATAACTATGGCTACACCTTC. Protein product: CASSPSTGEYNYGYTF.

A remark on this clone: Compared with germline, one end of the junction differs, possibly owing to a read error. J is TRBJ1-1 and V is TRBV5-6; no definite D call. The CDR3 extends over 13 amino acids. The germline CDR1 and CDR2 sequences are SGHDT and YYEEEE. The CDR3 here is CASSLIRNSEAFF. The CDR3 nucleotides read TGTGCCAGCAGCTTGATTAGAAACAGTGAAGCTTTCTTT. Supplemented by reference TRBV5-6 and TRBJ1-1, the full variable domain reads DAGVTQSPTHLIKTRGQQVTLRCSPKSGHDTVSWYQQALGQGPQFIFQYYEEEERQRGNFPDRFSGHQFPNYSSELNVNALLLGDSALYLCASSLIRNSEAFFGQGTRLTVV.

The gene calls are TRBV4-1 and TRBJ1-1; the D is unclear. The germline CDR1 and CDR2 sequences are MGHRA and YSYEKL. This CDR3 comprises 17 residues. The ends were cut back, 4 bases at V and 0 bases at J, with 18 bases in the middle. The CDR3 nucleotides are TGCGCCAGCAGCCTCACGGGTCCTTCAGGTTTGAACACTGAAGCTTTCTTT. Amino acids: CASSLTGPSGLNTEAFF.

In this sample, this clone turned up once. The rearrangement uses TRBV5-4 and TRBJ2-7; 10 bases are a match to TRBD1. The junction had 6 bases not matched to a gene; V was cut back by 4 bases and J by 2 bases. This CDR3 comprises 15 residues. The germline CDR1 and CDR2 sequences are SGHNT and YYREEE (reference sequence). In nucleotides, the CDR3 is TGTGCCAGCAGCGGGGGACAGGGGAGCCCCTACGAGCAGTACTTC. Translation: CASSGGQGSPYEQYF. The variable domain in full, completed from reference TRBV5-4 and TRBJ2-7, reads ETGVTQSPTHLIKTRGQQVTLRCSSQSGHNTVSWYQQALGQGPQFIFQYYREEENGRGNFPPRFSGLQFPNYSSELNVNALELDDSALYLCASSGGQGSPYEQYFGPGTRLTVT.

V gene TRBV7-8 combines with J gene TRBJ2-7; D is perhaps TRBD2 (6 bases). The V end lost 5 bases, the J end lost 3 bases, and 17 bases lay between the germline ends. Germline V gives CDR1 SGHVS, CDR2 FQNEAQ. This CDR3 has 15 residues. CDR3 nucleotides: TGTGCCAGCAGCGCCGGGACTTCTCAGGTCTACGAGCAGTACTTC. Translated: CASSAGTSQVYEQYF.

V gene TRBV30 combines with J gene TRBJ2-7, with a possible D match to TRBD1 (5 bases). In germline, CDR1 is GTSNPN, CDR2 SVGIG (reference sequence). CDR3 length: 16 residues. V was cut by 3 bases and J by 0 bases, with 18 bases left in between. CDR3 in DNA: TGTGCCTGGAGCAAAGACAGAAGGATACTCTCCTACGAGCAGTACTTC. Translation: CAWSKDRRILSYEQYF.

Only a few counts were recorded for this clone. The chain carries TRBV6-1 and TRBJ1-1; D remains unclear. Germline CDR1 is MNHNS and CDR2 is SASEGT. The V end was cut by 7 bases, the J end by 7 bases, with 7 bases between. This CDR3 spans 10 amino acids. CDR3 region: CASTQSEAFF. The CDR3 nucleotides read TGTGCCAGCACTCAAAGTGAAGCTTTCTTT.

The chain is built from TRBV2 and TRBJ2-3, with a possible D match to TRBD1 (5 bases). CDR1 and CDR2 from the germline V gene are SNHLY and FYNNEI. The CDR3 totals 13 residues. V was trimmed by 6 bases and J by 6 bases, leaving 13 bases between them. The CDR3 DNA reads TGTGCCAGCAGCGCGACAGTAGGGGATACGCAGTATTTT. This sequence encodes CASSATVGDTQYF.

This clone was observed once. The chain combines TRBV6-5 with TRBJ1-1, with D perhaps TRBD1 (6 bases). V was trimmed by 4 bases and J by 2 bases, leaving 17 bases between them. CDR3 length: 16 amino acids. Germline V gene lookup returns CDR1 MNHEY and CDR2 SVGAGI. CDR3 DNA sequence: TGTGCCAGCAGTTCCATACAGGGTAGAGTTAACACTGAAGCTTTCTTT. It translates to CASSSIQGRVNTEAFF.

V usage is TRBV13 and J usage is TRBJ2-1; D may be TRBD1 (6 bases). The germline V gene encodes CDR1 PRHDT and CDR2 FYEKMQ (reference sequence). Deletions cut 4 bases from V and 2 bases from J, with 12 bases between. CDR3 length: 15 residues. In DNA form, the CDR3 reads TGTGCCAGCAGCTCCGGGACACGGACCTACAATGAGCAGTTCTTC. Translating it yields CASSSGTRTYNEQFF.

The genes are TRBV7-9 and TRBJ2-1, with a possible D match to TRBD1 (6 bases). Looked up from germline, CDR1 is SEHNR and CDR2 is FQNEAQ (reference sequence). The CDR3 extends over 12 amino acids. V lost 6 bases, J lost 6 bases, and 9 bases lay in between. The CDR3 sequence is CASSQQGNEQFF. The CDR3 DNA follows: TGTGCCAGCAGTCAACAGGGCAATGAGCAGTTCTTC.

This chain joins TRBV4-2 and TRBJ2-7; D is ambiguous. Trimming took 5 bases from V and 2 from J, leaving 10 bases between them. Germline V gene lookup returns CDR1 LGHNA and CDR2 YNFKEQ. The CDR3 contains 13 residues. The chain's CDR3 is CASSLEGAYEQYF. The CDR3 DNA sequence: TGTGCCAGCAGCTTGGAAGGAGCCTACGAGCAGTACTTC.

J is TRBJ2-7 and V is TRBV4-1; 9 positions match TRBD2. The CDR3 loop spans 15 amino acids. V shed 1 base, J shed 5 bases, and the junction held 6 bases outside the gene matches. Germline V gene lookup returns CDR1 MGHRA and CDR2 YSYEKL. The CDR3 region is CASSQVAGGADEQYF. In DNA form, the CDR3 reads TGCGCCAGCAGCCAAGTCGCGGGGGGGGCCGACGAGCAGTACTTC.

The chain uses TRBV5-4 and TRBJ2-1, with 8 bases matching TRBD1. The ends lost 3 bases at V and 7 bases at J; junction bases unmatched: 6. Germline lookup yields CDR1 SGHNT and CDR2 YYREEE (reference sequence). This CDR3 region has 14 residues. CDR3 loop: CASSSDREKNEQFF. CDR3 nucleotide sequence: TGTGCCAGCAGCTCGGACAGGGAGAAGAATGAGCAGTTCTTC.

The chain combines TRBV5-1 with TRBJ2-1, with 8 bases aligning to TRBD1. J was trimmed by 2 bases and V by 0 bases; bases with no gene match: 4. This CDR3 is 16 amino acids long. CDR1 is SGHRS, CDR2 YFSETQ, per germline. The CDR3 nucleotides are TGCGCCAGCAGCTTGGCAGGGGGCGGTACCTACAATGAGCAGTTCTTC. Its translation is CASSLAGGGTYNEQFF.